The 11 T cell receptor beta chains listed next were all sequenced from one sample in a study of T cells after yellow fever vaccination. TCRdb re-derived calls from the 5' RACE reads in MiXCR, one entry per CDR3 protein. The table records tens of thousands of distinct CDR3 sequences, about 6% of them present only once. This sample comprised CD4+ T cells sorted from PBMCs, obtained approximately 15 days after the first yellow fever vaccination. The receptors come from a man between 18 and 29 years old who received the YFV17D yellow fever vaccine.

This clonotype has a count of ten or more. The chain employs TRBV18 and TRBJ1-1, with D unclear. The CDR3 covers 16 residues. Trimming took 6 bases from V and 4 from J, leaving 21 bases between them. CDR1 and CDR2 (germline): KGHSH, LQKENI. CDR3 DNA sequence: TGTGCCAGCTCCCCTACCCAGGAGGCAGACACCACTGAAGCTTTCTTT. Translated: CASSPTQEADTTEAFF.

This clonotype was seen at least ten times. The chain combines TRBV4-3 with TRBJ1-2; D gene ambiguous. The CDR3 contains 13 residues. The germline V gene encodes CDR1 LGHNA and CDR2 YSLEER. V shed 0 bases and J shed 8 bases, with 10 bases lying between them. The CDR3 loop is CASSQDMGTGYTF. The CDR3 DNA reads as TGCGCCAGCAGCCAAGATATGGGAACCGGCTACACCTTC.

Ten or more counts support this clonotype. The V and J genes are TRBV12-3 or TRBV12-4 and TRBJ1-5; 7 nucleotides match TRBD1. The CDR3 runs 14 residues. With 2 bases clipped from V and 5 bases from J, the junction kept 3 bases outside the gene matches. CDR3 region: CASSLFTGDQPQHF. The CDR3, as DNA: TGTGCCAGCAGTTTATTTACAGGGGATCAGCCCCAGCATTTT.

This clonotype was seen ten or more times. Here the CDR3 reads CASSTRLAPAGELFF. Here the CDR3 DNA reads TGTGCCAGCAGCACGCGACTAGCGCCCGCCGGGGAGCTGTTTTTT. This chain links TRBV14 with TRBJ2-2, with TRBD2 identical over 8 bases. After removal of 5 bases from V and 6 bases from J, the junction contained 8 bases not matched to a gene. This CDR3 comprises 15 residues. Germline V gene data show CDR1 as SGHDN and CDR2 as FVKESK.

As regards this clonotype: This sequence may be a read error, since a much larger clone differs from it by one base. V and J are TRBV20-1 and TRBJ1-2; 8 bases fit TRBD1. The CDR3 sequence is 18 residues long. V lost 4 bases and J lost 3; bases outside the gene matches: 19. Germline values: CDR1 DFQATT, CDR2 SNEGSKA (reference sequence). CDR3 residues: CSAKDNIQGRQGHYGYTF. DNA of the CDR3: TGCAGTGCTAAAGATAATATTCAGGGGAGACAGGGGCACTATGGCTACACCTTC.

Many counts were recorded for this clonotype. This rearrangement joins TRBV5-1 to TRBJ2-2; D is perhaps TRBD1 (5 bases). The length of the CDR3 is 16 residues. The germline gives CDR1 SGHRS, CDR2 YFSETQ. The V and J ends lost 0 bases and 2 bases respectively, with 11 bases between them. The CDR3 is CASSLEAGINTGELFF. The CDR3 DNA sequence: TGCGCCAGCAGCTTGGAGGCAGGGATAAACACCGGGGAGCTGTTTTTT.

This clonotype is labeled medium-sized. This chain connects TRBV5-4 to TRBJ2-3; 12 bases match TRBD2. V lost 4 bases to trimming and J lost 6 bases; unmatched junction nucleotides: 6. CDR3 length: 15 amino acids. Per germline, CDR1 SGHNT and CDR2 YYREEE (reference sequence). Here the CDR3 reads CASSRRTSGEDTQYF. CDR3 in DNA: TGTGCCAGCAGCAGACGGACTAGCGGGGAGGATACGCAGTATTTT. Complete variable domain (other parts from reference TRBV5-4 and TRBJ2-3): ETGVTQSPTHLIKTRGQQVTLRCSSQSGHNTVSWYQQALGQGPQFIFQYYREEENGRGNFPPRFSGLQFPNYSSELNVNALELDDSALYLCASSRRTSGEDTQYFGPGTRLTVL.

A single count supports this clonotype. A much larger clone differs from this one at a single base, so this may be a read error. V gene TRBV12-3 or TRBV12-4 combines with J gene TRBJ1-1, with 8 positions matching TRBD1. The CDR3 extends over 15 amino acids. CDR3 protein: CSSQGIRQGIAEAFF. As DNA, the CDR3 is TGTTCCAGCCAGGGGATAAGACAGGGGATCGCTGAAGCTTTCTTT.

This clonotype has a count of ten or more. The chain uses TRBV28 and TRBJ2-7; 8 positions agree with TRBD1. Germline V gene lookup returns CDR1 MDHEN and CDR2 SYDVKM. V was clipped by 5 bases and J by 9 bases; unmatched bases: 9. The CDR3 is 13 residues long. The CDR3 loop reads CASSGQGLSGQYV. The DNA of the CDR3 is TGTGCCAGCAGTGGACAGGGCCTCTCGGGGCAGTACGTC.

This clonotype was recorded at least ten times. The DNA of the CDR3 is TGTGCCAGCAGTCCCTATGACAGGGGGGACTACAATGAGCAGTTCTTC. Translation: CASSPYDRGDYNEQFF. This chain joins TRBV12-3 or TRBV12-4 and TRBJ2-1; 9 nucleotides agree with TRBD1. With 5 bases clipped from V and 3 bases from J, the junction kept 8 bases outside the gene matches. The CDR3 has 16 amino acids.

This clonotype occurred many times. The chain joins TRBV2 to TRBJ1-1; no reliable D call. Germline CDR1 is SNHLY and CDR2 is FYNNEI. V was clipped by 4 bases and J by 0 bases, with 6 bases between them. The CDR3 is 13 amino acids. The CDR3 coding sequence is TGTGCCAGCAGTGTTGGGGTGAACACTGAAGCTTTCTTT. It is translated as CASSVGVNTEAFF.